This TCR beta chain was retrieved from a study of CD8 T cells in Susac syndrome. The authors reverse transcribed roughly 0.5 to 1 ug RNA with random hexamers. MiXCR, run by TCRdb on the immunoSEQ multiplex PCR reads, gives a single entry per CDR3 protein. This table has 120,000 or so distinct CDR3 sequences, around 95% appearing once. The CDR3 is 14 residues long. Trimming removed 5 bases at V and 0 bases at J, with 11 bases between. The V gene's germline CDR1 is DFQATT and CDR2 SNEGSKA (reference sequence). TCR beta from blood CD8+ and CD4+ T cells was sequenced. The J gene is TRBJ2-1, the V gene TRBV20-1, with D perhaps TRBD2 (5 bases). Source material: CD4+ T cells from PBMCs. The receptor's source is a human donor in good health. The CDR3 DNA reads as TGCAGTGCTCCAGCGGAGCACTCCTACAATGAGCAGTTCTTC. Translating it yields CSAPAEHSYNEQFF.